These 14 T cell receptor beta chains share one sample of origin, sequenced in a study of cytomegalovirus exposure and HLA in healthy donors. The PCR contained 60 Vbeta and 13 Jbeta primers. Only in-frame clones appear in the TCRdb table, and some are missing; sequencing was by immunoSEQ multiplex PCR. The sample records about 100,000 clones, 78% being singletons. The sample was PBMCs. The receptors stem from a woman in her forties in good health and CMV-seronegative.

The V and J genes are TRBV7-8 and TRBJ2-7; 10 nucleotides match TRBD1. The CDR3 covers 15 residues. Germline V CDR1 and CDR2: SGHVS, FQNEAQ. V lost 5 bases and J lost 6; bases outside the gene matches: 10. The CDR3 is CASSPGTGDPCEQYF. The CDR3 coding sequence is TGTGCCAGCAGCCCCGGGACAGGGGACCCATGCGAGCAGTACTTC.

The V call is TRBV7-9, the J call TRBJ1-2; no clear D. Trimming removed 1 base at V and 8 bases at J, with 8 bases between. This CDR3 has 12 amino acids. Looked up from germline, CDR1 is SEHNR and CDR2 is FQNEAQ (reference sequence). The CDR3 spells CASSLVGSGYTF. CDR3 nucleotide sequence: TGTGCCAGCAGCTTAGTTGGCTCCGGCTACACCTTC.

This clone showed up just a few times. The rearrangement links TRBV7-8 to TRBJ1-3; D gene uncertain. Germline V lookup: CDR1 SGHVS, CDR2 FQNEAQ. CDR3 length: 14 residues. V was clipped by 5 bases and J by 0 bases, with 8 bases between them. The CDR3 sequence is CASSRDISGNTIYF. The CDR3 nucleotides are TGTGCCAGCAGCCGAGACATCTCTGGAAACACCATATATTTT.

This clone showed up just once. This sequence joins TRBV9 and TRBJ2-2; 8 nucleotides match TRBD2. The CDR3 consists of 15 residues. Trimming took 4 bases from V and 4 from J; bases not matched to a gene: 6. The V gene's germline CDR1 is SGDLS and CDR2 YYNGEE. The chain's CDR3 is CASSPIAGTTGELFF. The CDR3 region has the DNA TGTGCCAGCAGCCCCATAGCGGGAACCACCGGGGAGCTGTTTTTT.

The chain uses TRBV10-3 and TRBJ2-7; TRBD1 matches 8 bases. Germline-derived CDR1 and CDR2 are ENHRY and SYGVKD. V shed 0 bases and J 3 bases; nucleotides not matched to a gene: 4. This CDR3 spans 15 amino acids. The CDR3: CAISESRTGIYEQYF. The CDR3 DNA is TGTGCCATCAGTGAGTCGAGGACAGGGATCTACGAGCAGTACTTC.

CDR3 in DNA: TGTGCCAGCAGTTTGGGGGACAGCGTGAATTCACCCCTCCACTTT. It yields the protein CASSLGDSVNSPLHF. This sequence joins TRBV28 and TRBJ1-6; TRBD1 matches 7 bases. V gave up 3 bases and J gave up 7 bases; unmatched junction bases: 6. Germline CDR1 MDHEN, CDR2 SYDVKM. The CDR3 is made up of 15 amino acids.

In its sample, this clone was seen a few times. V usage is TRBV9 and J usage is TRBJ1-3; 7 bases match TRBD1. The CDR3 is 15 residues long. Trimming removed 4 bases from V and 4 bases from J; junction bases left unmatched: 8. The germline V gene has CDR1 SGDLS and CDR2 YYNGEE. The CDR3 region is CASSTGQSLGNTIYF. DNA for the CDR3: TGTGCCAGCAGCACGGGACAGTCTTTAGGAAACACCATATATTTT.

This clone is a singleton in its sample. V usage is TRBV28 and J usage is TRBJ1-1, with D unclear. Per germline, CDR1 MDHEN and CDR2 SYDVKM. Trimming removed 6 bases at V and 5 bases at J, with 19 bases between. The CDR3 is 15 amino acids. CDR3 sequence reads: CASRVHRNTPTEAFF. The CDR3 DNA is TGTGCCAGCAGAGTTCACCGCAACACGCCGACTGAAGCTTTCTTT.

This chain uses TRBV6-5 with TRBJ1-5; 9 bases are a match to TRBD1. V shed 6 bases and J 7 bases; nucleotides not matched to a gene: 10. This CDR3 has 15 residues. The V gene's germline CDR1 is MNHEY and CDR2 SVGAGI. DNA of the CDR3: TGTGCCAGCAGGAAGGCACAGGGGGCAGGGCAGCCCCAGCATTTT. Translation: CASRKAQGAGQPQHF.

This clone has a single count. The CDR3 sequence is CASSLERGSGDGYTF. CDR3 sequence (DNA): TGTGCCAGCAGCTTAGAAAGGGGTAGTGGGGATGGCTACACCTTC. This chain joins TRBV7-2 and TRBJ1-2; D might be TRBD1 (5 bases). The V gene lost 1 base and the J gene lost 6 bases, with 15 bases spanning the gap. Per germline, CDR1 SGHTA and CDR2 FQGNSA. The CDR3 is made up of 15 amino acids.

This sequence joins TRBV6-6 and TRBJ2-2; D is unresolved. CDR3 length: 15 amino acids. Trimming left V 10 bases short and J 0 bases short, with 15 bases between. CDR1 is MNHNY, CDR2 SVGAGI, per germline (reference sequence). The CDR3 protein is CANVIHPSNTGELFF. The DNA of the CDR3 is TGTGCCAACGTGATACACCCCTCGAACACCGGGGAGCTGTTTTTT.

The genes are TRBV28 and TRBJ2-7; 8 positions agree with TRBD1. Trimming cost V 5 bases and J 3 bases; bases outside gene matches: 9. CDR1 is MDHEN, CDR2 SYDVKM, per germline. The CDR3 runs 15 residues. CDR3 region: CASSQPGQVNYEQYF. Here the CDR3 DNA reads TGTGCCAGCAGTCAGCCGGGACAGGTGAACTACGAGCAGTACTTC.

V usage is TRBV15 and J usage is TRBJ1-2; the match to TRBD1 covers 8 bases. This CDR3 region has 18 residues. Germline CDR1 LNHNV, CDR2 YYDKDF (reference sequence). With 0 bases clipped from V and 4 bases from J, the junction kept 13 bases outside the gene matches. The CDR3 is CATSRDQTDRGWGYGYTF. In DNA form, the CDR3 reads TGTGCCACCAGCAGAGACCAAACTGACAGGGGATGGGGCTATGGCTACACCTTC.

The chain recombines TRBV7-2 with TRBJ1-1; no clear D. The CDR3 has 14 amino acids. The germline CDR1 and CDR2 sequences are SGHTA and FQGNSA. The V end lost 5 bases, the J end lost 9 bases, and 19 bases lay between the germline ends. Written as DNA, the CDR3 is TGTGCCAGCAGCCCAAATTCCGGAGCCTTTCAAGCTTTCTTT. Translation: CASSPNSGAFQAFF.